These T cell receptor beta chains were read from a single sample in a study of blood T cell repertoires in COVID-19. Sequencing used immunoSEQ multiplex PCR; TCRdb keeps in-frame clones, though not all of them. Of 160,000 or so clones listed, over 70% are singletons. Sequencing was carried out using PBMCs or T cells enriched from blood (not recorded which). These receptors were collected from a woman aged 55-69 years who had recovered from COVID-19. CDR3s include the opening cysteine and the closing phenylalanine or tryptophan. A D gene is named only where the DNA matches it firmly. A row's size may be missing; if present it is once, few, many or a size class.

J gene: TRBJ2-3; V gene: TRBV13; clone size: NA; D gene: TRBD1; CDR3 protein: CASSLLAGGTDTQYF; CDR3 DNA: TGTGCCAGCAGCTTACTGGCAGGGGGCACCGATACGCAGTATTTT
J gene: TRBJ1-5; V gene: TRBV7-8; clone size: NA; D gene: TRBD1; CDR3 protein: CASSLATGFFGNQPQHF; CDR3 DNA: TGTGCCAGCAGCTTAGCGACAGGGTTCTTCGGCAATCAGCCCCAGCATTTT
J gene: TRBJ1-6; V gene: TRBV7-9; clone size: once; D gene: NA; CDR3 protein: CASSSGNYSPLHF; CDR3 DNA: TGTGCCAGCAGCTCCGGGAATTATTCACCCCTCCACTTT
J gene: TRBJ1-1; V gene: TRBV5-1; clone size: NA; D gene: TRBD1; CDR3 protein: CASSLVGTGENTEAFF; CDR3 DNA: TGCGCCAGCAGCTTGGTAGGGACAGGGGAGAACACTGAAGCTTTCTTT
J gene: TRBJ2-2; V gene: TRBV24-1; clone size: NA; D gene: NA; CDR3 protein: CATSGTENTGELFF; CDR3 DNA: TGTGCCACCAGTGGGACAGAGAACACCGGGGAGCTGTTTTTT
J gene: TRBJ1-1; V gene: TRBV2; clone size: NA; D gene: NA; CDR3 protein: CASSEYGGGTEAFF; CDR3 DNA: TGTGCCAGCAGTGAATACGGGGGTGGCACTGAAGCTTTCTTT
J gene: TRBJ2-5; V gene: TRBV6-5; clone size: NA; D gene: TRBD2; CDR3 protein: CASGARGNQETQYF; CDR3 DNA: TGTGCCAGCGGAGCGCGGGGGAACCAAGAGACCCAGTACTTC
J gene: TRBJ1-6; V gene: TRBV30; clone size: NA; D gene: NA; CDR3 protein: CAWSEPTDSPLHF; CDR3 DNA: TGTGCCTGGAGTGAACCCACGGATTCACCCCTCCACTTT
J gene: TRBJ2-2; V gene: TRBV5-1; clone size: NA; D gene: TRBD2; CDR3 protein: CASSLPSGGDGELFF; CDR3 DNA: TGCGCCAGCAGCTTACCTTCGGGGGGAGACGGGGAGCTGTTTTTT
J gene: TRBJ2-7; V gene: TRBV7-2; clone size: NA; D gene: TRBD2; CDR3 protein: CASSPGTSGTLVVF; CDR3 DNA: TGTGCCAGCAGCCCCGGGACTAGCGGGACCCTGGTGGTCTTC
J gene: TRBJ1-3; V gene: TRBV7-9; clone size: NA; D gene: NA; CDR3 protein: CASSLESGGVGNTIYF; CDR3 DNA: TGTGCCAGCAGCTTAGAATCAGGAGGGGTTGGAAACACCATATATTTT
J gene: TRBJ1-1; V gene: TRBV2; clone size: NA; D gene: NA; CDR3 protein: CAGKDTALNTEAFF; CDR3 DNA: TGTGCCGGAAAGGACACGGCCTTGAACACTGAAGCTTTCTTT
J gene: TRBJ1-3; V gene: TRBV5-1; clone size: few; D gene: NA; CDR3 protein: CASSAQGSSGNTIYF; CDR3 DNA: TGCGCCAGCAGCGCTCAAGGGAGCTCTGGAAACACCATATATTTT
J gene: TRBJ2-7; V gene: TRBV2; clone size: NA; D gene: NA; CDR3 protein: CASRRTYEQYF; CDR3 DNA: TGTGCCAGCAGGAGAACTTACGAGCAGTACTTC
J gene: TRBJ2-4; V gene: TRBV6-5; clone size: few; D gene: NA; CDR3 protein: CASSAGPGKNIQYF; CDR3 DNA: TGTGCCAGCAGCGCGGGACCGGGAAAAAACATTCAGTACTTC
J gene: TRBJ1-2; V gene: TRBV4-1; clone size: NA; D gene: TRBD1; CDR3 protein: CASTTTGAYGYTF; CDR3 DNA: TGCGCCAGCACTACGACAGGGGCCTATGGCTACACCTTC
J gene: TRBJ1-2; V gene: TRBV12-2; clone size: NA; D gene: NA; CDR3 protein: CASRLDPQGEYYGYTF; CDR3 DNA: TGTGCAAGTCGCTTAGACCCGCAGGGGGAATACTATGGCTACACCTTC
J gene: TRBJ1-2; V gene: TRBV2; clone size: NA; D gene: NA; CDR3 protein: CASSENWGYTF; CDR3 DNA: TGTGCCAGCAGTGAAAACTGGGGCTACACCTTC
J gene: TRBJ2-5; V gene: TRBV12-5; clone size: NA; D gene: TRBD2; CDR3 protein: CASGLSASGQETQYF; CDR3 DNA: TGTGCTAGTGGTTTGTCGGCTAGCGGCCAAGAGACCCAGTACTTC
J gene: TRBJ2-3; V gene: TRBV10-3; clone size: few; D gene: TRBD2; CDR3 protein: CAISLLAGGTDTQYF; CDR3 DNA: TGTGCCATCAGCCTACTAGCGGGGGGCACAGATACGCAGTATTTT
J gene: TRBJ1-1; V gene: TRBV10-2; clone size: NA; D gene: NA; CDR3 protein: CASRETLGVTEAFF; CDR3 DNA: TGCGCCAGCAGGGAAACCTTAGGGGTCACTGAAGCTTTCTTT
J gene: TRBJ2-2; V gene: TRBV5-5; clone size: few; D gene: NA; CDR3 protein: CASSARQYANTGELFF; CDR3 DNA: TGTGCCAGCAGCGCAAGACAATACGCGAACACCGGGGAGCTGTTTTTT
J gene: TRBJ1-2; V gene: TRBV19; clone size: NA; D gene: TRBD1; CDR3 protein: CASSRQGTNYGYTF; CDR3 DNA: TGTGCCAGTAGCAGACAGGGGACCAACTATGGCTACACCTTC
J gene: TRBJ1-2; V gene: TRBV29-1; clone size: NA; D gene: NA; CDR3 protein: CSVELAGYYGYTF; CDR3 DNA: TGCAGCGTTGAGTTGGCAGGGTACTATGGCTACACCTTC
J gene: TRBJ1-1; V gene: TRBV6-5; clone size: once; D gene: NA; CDR3 protein: CASSYSWGATEAFF; CDR3 DNA: TGTGCCAGCAGTTACTCCTGGGGCGCGACTGAAGCTTTCTTT
J gene: TRBJ2-2; V gene: TRBV7-7; clone size: NA; D gene: NA; CDR3 protein: CASSLGVGNTGELFF; CDR3 DNA: TGTGCCAGCAGCCTTGGAGTCGGGAACACCGGGGAGCTGTTTTTT
J gene: TRBJ2-5; V gene: TRBV24-1; clone size: NA; D gene: TRBD1; CDR3 protein: CATSDSYRGETQYF; CDR3 DNA: TGTGCCACCAGTGATTCCTACAGGGGGGAGACCCAGTACTTC
J gene: TRBJ2-2; V gene: TRBV10-3; clone size: NA; D gene: NA; CDR3 protein: CALAGSAGELFF; CDR3 DNA: TGTGCCCTCGCGGGGAGCGCCGGGGAGCTGTTTTTT
J gene: TRBJ1-5; V gene: TRBV30; clone size: NA; D gene: NA; CDR3 protein: CAWKDKSGNQPQHF; CDR3 DNA: TGTGCCTGGAAGGACAAAAGCGGCAATCAGCCCCAGCATTTT
J gene: TRBJ2-1; V gene: TRBV27; clone size: NA; D gene: NA; CDR3 protein: CASSLGGPNEQFF; CDR3 DNA: TGTGCCAGCAGTTTGGGGGGGCCAAATGAGCAGTTCTTC
J gene: TRBJ1-6; V gene: TRBV12-3/TRBV12-4; clone size: NA; D gene: NA; CDR3 protein: CASGFPNSPLHF; CDR3 DNA: TGTGCCAGCGGCTTTCCTAATTCACCCCTCCACTTT